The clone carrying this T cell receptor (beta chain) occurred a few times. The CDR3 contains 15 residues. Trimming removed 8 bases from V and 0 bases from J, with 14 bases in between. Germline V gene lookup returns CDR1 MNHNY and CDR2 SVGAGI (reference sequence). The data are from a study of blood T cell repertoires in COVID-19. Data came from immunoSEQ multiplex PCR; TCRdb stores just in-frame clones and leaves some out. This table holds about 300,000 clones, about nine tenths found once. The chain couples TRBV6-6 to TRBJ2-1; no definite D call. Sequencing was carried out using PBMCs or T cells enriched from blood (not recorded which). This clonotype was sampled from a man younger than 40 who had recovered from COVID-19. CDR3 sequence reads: CASRKQPNSYNEQFF. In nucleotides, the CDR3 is TGTGCCAGCCGTAAACAGCCAAACTCCTACAATGAGCAGTTCTTC.